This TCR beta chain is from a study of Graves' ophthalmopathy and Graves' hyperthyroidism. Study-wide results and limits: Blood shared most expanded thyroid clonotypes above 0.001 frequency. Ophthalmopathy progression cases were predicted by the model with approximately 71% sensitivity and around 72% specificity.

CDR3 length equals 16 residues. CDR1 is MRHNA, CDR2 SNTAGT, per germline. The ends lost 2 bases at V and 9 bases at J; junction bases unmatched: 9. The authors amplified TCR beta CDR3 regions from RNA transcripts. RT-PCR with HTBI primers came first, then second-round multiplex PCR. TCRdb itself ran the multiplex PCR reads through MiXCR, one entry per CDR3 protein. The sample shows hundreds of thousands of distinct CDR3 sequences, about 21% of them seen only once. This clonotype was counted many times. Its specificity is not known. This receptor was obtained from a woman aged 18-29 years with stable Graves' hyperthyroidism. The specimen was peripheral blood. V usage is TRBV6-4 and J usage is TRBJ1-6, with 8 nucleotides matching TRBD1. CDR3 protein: CASSDQETGVASPLHF. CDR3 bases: TGTGCCAGCAGTGACCAGGAGACAGGGGTAGCTTCACCCCTCCACTTT.